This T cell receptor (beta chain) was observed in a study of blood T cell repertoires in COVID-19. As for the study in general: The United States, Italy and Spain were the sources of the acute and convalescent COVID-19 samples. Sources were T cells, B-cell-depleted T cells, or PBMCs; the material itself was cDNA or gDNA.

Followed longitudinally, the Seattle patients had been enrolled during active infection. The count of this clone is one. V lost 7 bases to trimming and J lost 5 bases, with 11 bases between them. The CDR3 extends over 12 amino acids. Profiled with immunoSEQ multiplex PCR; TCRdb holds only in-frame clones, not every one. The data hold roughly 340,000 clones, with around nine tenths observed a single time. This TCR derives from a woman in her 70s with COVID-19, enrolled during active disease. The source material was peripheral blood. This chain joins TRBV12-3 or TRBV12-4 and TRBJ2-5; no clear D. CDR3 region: CASTLFPETQYF. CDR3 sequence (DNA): TGTGCCAGCACCCTTTTTCCGGAGACCCAGTACTTC.